This T cell receptor (beta chain) came from a study of CD8+ T cells in alopecia areata. The wider study: For treated patients, severity scores reflected the percentage of scalp area affected.

Noted treatment: oral pan-JAK inhibitor, 5-10 mg twice daily. V shed 6 bases and J shed 4 bases, with 25 bases lying between them. In germline, CDR1 is SQVTM, CDR2 ANQGSEA. This CDR3 has 16 residues. This clone was observed a few times. RNA extraction was followed by reverse transcription into cDNA, which acted as the sequencing template. Profiled with immunoSEQ multiplex PCR; TCRdb holds only in-frame clones, not every one. The sample includes more than 110,000 clones, around half of them seen just once. The gene calls are TRBV29-1 and TRBJ2-7; D assignment may be TRBD1 or TRBD2 (6 bases each). This sequence was found in a human donor with alopecia areata. The sequencing used CD8+ T cells sorted from blood, collected at week 4, from a patient treated with tofacitinib. CDR3: CSVEGLQGYHSYEQYF. The CDR3 DNA follows: TGCAGCGTGGAGGGTCTGCAGGGGTATCATTCGTACGAGCAGTACTTC.